The 15 T cell receptor beta chains presented below share a single source sample, sequenced in a study of cytomegalovirus exposure and HLA in healthy donors. The PCR had 60 Vbeta and 13 Jbeta primers. The method was immunoSEQ multiplex PCR; TCRdb's version includes in-frame clones alone and lacks a portion of them. The sample includes 190,000 or so clones, 80% seen only once; the top ten take about 0.63%. The sample taken for sequencing was PBMCs. Receptor source: a boy between 10 and 17 years old in good health and CMV-seronegative.

V gene TRBV4-1 combines with J gene TRBJ2-6; tentatively, D is TRBD2 (5 bases). From germline, CDR1 is MGHRA and CDR2 YSYEKL. V lost 1 base and J 0 bases, leaving 19 bases between the germline ends. The CDR3 sequence is 20 residues long. CDR3 nucleotides: TGCGCCAGCAGCCAAGTACCACCCGGGGTCGAGGACTCTGGGGCCAACGTCCTGACTTTC. This gives the protein CASSQVPPGVEDSGANVLTF.

A note on this clone: Germline and junction disagree at one end, which may indicate a read error. This sequence joins TRBV11-2 and TRBJ1-1; D may be TRBD1 (6 bases). Germline CDR1 reads SGHAT; CDR2 reads FQNNGV. The CDR3 runs to 13 residues. CDR3 sequence: CASSPNRDTEAFF. The CDR3 DNA is TGTGCCAGCAGCCCGAACCGGGACACAGAAGCTTTCTTT. Based on the CDR3 plus reference TRBV11-2 and TRBJ1-1, the full variable domain is EAGVAQSPRYKIIEKRQSVAFWCNPISGHATLYWYQQILGQGPKLLIQFQNNGVVDDSQLPKDRFSAERLKGVDSTLKIQPAKLEDSAVYLCASSPNRDTEAFFGQGTRLTVV.

The chain joins TRBV19 to TRBJ1-2, with a possible D match to TRBD1 (5 bases). V lost 3 bases to trimming and J lost 8 bases, with 13 bases between them. Germline loops: CDR1 LNHDA, CDR2 SQIVND (reference sequence). The CDR3 loop spans 13 amino acids. As DNA, the CDR3 is TGTGCCAGTAGTATCCCAGGGAACGGGGGCTACACCTTC. Protein: CASSIPGNGGYTF.

In this sample, this clone turned up once. V is TRBV5-1 and J is TRBJ1-2, with TRBD1 matching over 7 bases. The CDR3 extends over 15 amino acids. The V and J ends lost 5 bases and 4 bases, in that order; junction bases with no gene match: 11. Looked up from germline, CDR1 is SGHRS and CDR2 is YFSETQ. CDR3 DNA sequence: TGCGCCAGCAGGCCCGGACAGGACCTGGTCTATGGCTACACCTTC. Translated: CASRPGQDLVYGYTF. Filled out from reference TRBV5-1 and TRBJ1-2, the complete variable domain reads KAGVTQTPRYLIKTRGQQVTLSCSPISGHRSVSWYQQTPGQGLQFLFEYFSETQRNKGNFPGRFSGRQFSNSRSEMNVSTLELGDSALYLCASRPGQDLVYGYTFGSGTRLTVV.

CDR3 DNA sequence: TGTGCCAGCAGTGTAGACAGGAGTAATGAAAAACTGTTTTTT. Translating gives CASSVDRSNEKLFF. V and J are TRBV2 and TRBJ1-4, with a tentative D call TRBD1 (6 bases). V was shortened by 4 bases and J by 4 bases, with 10 bases between the two germline ends. Germline-derived CDR1 and CDR2 are SNHLY and FYNNEI. The CDR3 runs to 14 residues.

The J gene is TRBJ1-2, the V gene TRBV5-1, with 8 nucleotides matching TRBD1. This CDR3 comprises 15 residues. The V gene's germline CDR1 is SGHRS and CDR2 YFSETQ. V lost 3 bases to trimming and J lost 6 bases; unmatched junction nucleotides: 10. The CDR3 sequence is CASSYSGGTGNGYTF. The CDR3 coding sequence is TGCGCCAGCAGCTACTCCGGCGGGACAGGCAATGGCTACACCTTC.

V gene TRBV6-1 combines with J gene TRBJ2-1, with unresolved D. CDR3 length equals 15 residues. The V and J ends lost 8 bases and 0 bases respectively, with 14 bases between them. CDR1 and CDR2 from the germline V gene are MNHNS and SASEGT. The CDR3 reads CASLVGVSSYNEQFF. The CDR3, as DNA: TGTGCCAGCTTAGTCGGTGTTAGCTCCTACAATGAGCAGTTCTTC.

As to this clone: Sequence at one end of the junction differs from germline and may be a read error. J is TRBJ2-5 and V is TRBV7-7; the D gene is possibly TRBD1 (6 bases). CDR1 SSHAT and CDR2 FNYEAQ come from the germline V gene (reference sequence). This CDR3 spans 14 amino acids. CDR3 sequence (DNA): TGTGCTAGCAGCCGAGACAGGTTTCAAGAGACCCAGTACTTC. This gives the protein CASSRDRFQETQYF.

The chain carries TRBV25-1 and TRBJ1-1, with D maybe TRBD1 (6 bases). The CDR3 spans 15 residues. Deletions cut 6 bases from V and 3 bases from J, with 17 bases between. Looked up from germline, CDR1 is MGHDK and CDR2 is SYGVNS. The CDR3 sequence: CASRGVGARDTEAFF. For the CDR3, the DNA is TGTGCCAGCAGGGGAGTGGGGGCGCGGGACACTGAAGCTTTCTTT.

The chain links TRBV6-5 to TRBJ1-2; TRBD1 agrees at 9 bases. CDR3 size: 14 residues. The V and J ends lost 5 bases and 3 bases, in that order; junction bases with no gene match: 4. Per germline, CDR1 MNHEY and CDR2 SVGAGI. The CDR3 bases are TGTGCCAGCAGTACAACAGGGGGCGACTATGGCTACACCTTC. Translating it yields CASSTTGGDYGYTF.

The V call is TRBV6-1, the J call TRBJ1-4; no definite D call. The CDR3 loop spans 14 amino acids. The V gene's germline CDR1 is MNHNS and CDR2 SASEGT. V lost 7 bases to trimming and J lost 5 bases, with 14 bases between them. The CDR3 DNA sequence: TGTGCCAGCACTTTTTTGCGGAAGAATGAAAAACTGTTTTTT. Translated, it gives CASTFLRKNEKLFF.

This sequence joins TRBV19 and TRBJ1-1; D ambiguous. Germline-derived CDR1 and CDR2 are LNHDA and SQIVND (reference sequence). Deletions cut 6 bases from V and 4 bases from J, with 12 bases between. The CDR3 has 13 amino acids. In DNA form, the CDR3 reads TGTGCCAGTAGCGTGGGAGTGAGCACTGAAGCTTTCTTT. Translation: CASSVGVSTEAFF. Using reference TRBV19 and TRBJ1-1 for the parts outside the CDR3, the full variable domain is DGGITQSPKYLFRKEGQNVTLSCEQNLNHDAMYWYRQDPGQGLRLIYYSQIVNDFQKGDIAEGYSVSREKKESFPLTVTSAQKNPTAFYLCASSVGVSTEAFFGQGTRLTVV.

This rearrangement joins TRBV7-3 to TRBJ2-5; TRBD1 matches 7 bases. Germline V gene data show CDR1 as SGHTA and CDR2 as FQGTGA. The ends lost 4 bases at V and 5 bases at J; junction bases unmatched: 4. This CDR3 contains 13 residues. The CDR3 spells CASSWDSGETQYF. As DNA, the CDR3 is TGTGCCAGCAGCTGGGACAGTGGGGAGACCCAGTACTTC.

The V and J genes are TRBV4-1 and TRBJ2-1; D is unresolved. The germline gives CDR1 MGHRA, CDR2 YSYEKL. Trimming shortened V by 0 bases and J by 1 base, and 10 bases separated the two germline ends. The CDR3 consists of 16 residues. CDR3 sequence: CASSQEVALSYNEQFF. CDR3 nucleotide sequence: TGCGCCAGCAGCCAAGAGGTAGCCTTATCCTACAATGAGCAGTTCTTC.

V usage is TRBV18 and J usage is TRBJ2-5, with D perhaps TRBD1 (5 bases). The length of the CDR3 is 11 residues. With 6 bases removed from V and 7 bases from J, the gap between germline ends came to 9 bases. In germline, CDR1 is KGHSH, CDR2 LQKENI. The CDR3 protein is CASSPQGTQYF. DNA of the CDR3: TGTGCCAGCTCGCCGCAGGGGACCCAGTACTTC. Full variable domain (remainder filled in from reference TRBV18 and TRBJ2-5): NAGVMQNPRHLVRRRGQEARLRCSPMKGHSHVYWYRQLPEEGLKFMVYLQKENIIDESGMPKERFSAEFPKEGPSILRIQQVVRGDSAAYFCASSPQGTQYFGPGTRLLVL.